A selection of T cell receptor beta chains follows, all from one sample in a study of regulatory T cells in long-lasting Graves disease. TCRdb used MiXCR to reprocess the multiplex PCR reads, holding one entry per CDR3 protein. Altogether roughly 500,000 distinct CDR3 sequences are present, less than 15% being singletons, with the ten largest covering about 10%. This sample also appeared in a second study, on T cells in Graves' hyperthyroidism and ophthalmopathy.

Source: peripheral blood mononuclear cells (PBMCs), taken at new diagnosis, from a patient treated with antithyroid drugs. Receptor source: a man aged 25-45 years with Graves disease. Each CDR3 is given with its conserved first and last residue. The order of the fields is clone size, V gene, J gene, D gene, CDR3 protein, CDR3 DNA. The D gene is left open where the match is weak. Some rows have no size entry. The others give once, few or many, or a class for an expanded clone.

abundance: few; v_gene: TRBV6-1; j_gene: TRBJ2-1; d_gene: TRBD2; CDR3aa: CATTGTSGSNEQFF; CDR3nt: TGTGCCACAACCGGGACTAGCGGGAGCAATGAGCAGTTCTTC
abundance: many; v_gene: TRBV29-1; j_gene: TRBJ2-1; d_gene: TRBD2; CDR3aa: CSVGSGSSYNEQFF; CDR3nt: TGCAGCGTTGGAAGCGGGAGCTCCTACAATGAGCAGTTCTTC
abundance: few; v_gene: TRBV7-8; j_gene: TRBJ2-7; d_gene: TRBD2; CDR3aa: CASSGSGRDPEQYF; CDR3nt: TGTGCCAGCAGCGGTAGCGGGAGGGACCCCGAGCAGTACTTC
abundance: many; v_gene: TRBV20-1; j_gene: TRBJ2-7; d_gene: TRBD2; CDR3aa: CSARDGAGSPYEQYF; CDR3nt: TGCAGTGCTAGAGATGGAGCGGGGTCACCCTACGAGCAGTACTTC
abundance: many; v_gene: TRBV27; j_gene: TRBJ2-1; d_gene: .; CDR3aa: CASSPGGAGASNEQFF; CDR3nt: TGTGCCAGCAGTCCGGGGGGCGCGGGAGCATCCAATGAGCAGTTCTTC
abundance: few; v_gene: TRBV18; j_gene: TRBJ1-1; d_gene: .; CDR3aa: CASSPREGERTFF; CDR3nt: TGTGCCAGCTCACCACGAGAGGGAGAGAGGACTTTCTTT
abundance: .; v_gene: TRBV7-8; j_gene: TRBJ2-7; d_gene: TRBD2; CDR3aa: CASSLSPSGAFYEQYF; CDR3nt: TGTGCCAGCAGCCTTAGCCCTAGCGGTGCGTTCTACGAGCAGTACTTC
abundance: many; v_gene: TRBV6-2/TRBV6-3; j_gene: TRBJ2-5; d_gene: TRBD2; CDR3aa: CASSSTGLDFKTQYF; CDR3nt: TGTGCCAGCAGTTCCACGGGACTAGACTTTAAGACCCAGTACTTC
abundance: .; v_gene: TRBV7-2; j_gene: TRBJ2-1; d_gene: .; CDR3aa: CASSVVIANNEQLF; CDR3nt: TGTGCCAGCAGCGTAGTAATAGCGAACAATGAGCAGCTCTTC
abundance: many; v_gene: TRBV12-5; j_gene: TRBJ2-2; d_gene: .; CDR3aa: CGSRAVGNTGELFF; CDR3nt: TGTGGTTCTAGGGCGGTAGGGAACACCGGGGAGCTGTTTTTT
abundance: .; v_gene: TRBV3-1; j_gene: TRBJ1-3; d_gene: TRBD1; CDR3aa: CASTNRGEGGNTIYF; CDR3nt: TGTGCCAGCACTAACAGGGGAGAGGGTGGAAACACCATATATTTT
abundance: many; v_gene: TRBV5-1; j_gene: TRBJ2-7; d_gene: .; CDR3aa: CASSWGTGVRSYEQYF; CDR3nt: TGCGCCAGCAGCTGGGGAACGGGGGTGAGATCCTACGAGCAGTACTTC
abundance: .; v_gene: TRBV5-4; j_gene: TRBJ2-7; d_gene: .; CDR3aa: CASRRLGQGSYEQYF; CDR3nt: TGTGCCAGCAGACGACTCGGGCAGGGTTCCTACGAGCAGTACTTC
abundance: .; v_gene: TRBV5-5; j_gene: TRBJ1-6; d_gene: TRBD1; CDR3aa: CASSLQGAYNSPLHF; CDR3nt: TGTGCCAGCAGCCTACAGGGGGCCTATAATTCACCCCTCCACTTT
abundance: few; v_gene: TRBV10-1; j_gene: TRBJ2-1; d_gene: TRBD1; CDR3aa: CASSEEGGFEQFF; CDR3nt: TGCGCCAGCAGTGAGGAAGGGGGCTTTGAGCAGTTCTTC
abundance: few; v_gene: TRBV7-9; j_gene: TRBJ2-2; d_gene: TRBD1; CDR3aa: CASSFPQGASVPGELFF; CDR3nt: TGTGCCAGCAGTTTCCCGCAGGGGGCAAGCGTTCCCGGGGAGCTGTTTTTT
abundance: .; v_gene: TRBV5-1; j_gene: TRBJ2-7; d_gene: TRBD1; CDR3aa: CASSSAGGRSEQYF; CDR3nt: TGCGCCAGCAGCTCCGCAGGGGGCCGGAGCGAGCAGTACTTC
abundance: many; v_gene: TRBV6-1; j_gene: TRBJ1-2; d_gene: .; CDR3aa: CASRPRSSARLVTSNYGYTF; CDR3nt: TGTGCCAGCAGGCCCCGGAGCAGCGCCAGACTGGTGACTAGTAACTATGGCTACACCTTC
abundance: .; v_gene: TRBV24-1; j_gene: TRBJ2-3; d_gene: TRBD2; CDR3aa: CATSDQSGRGTDTQYF; CDR3nt: TGTGCCACCAGTGATCAAAGCGGGAGGGGCACAGATACGCAGTATTTT
abundance: .; v_gene: TRBV6-5; j_gene: TRBJ2-1; d_gene: TRBD2; CDR3aa: CASSYLREGRNEQFF; CDR3nt: TGTGCCAGCAGTTACTTGCGGGAGGGCCGTAATGAGCAGTTCTTC